The rows below give T cell receptor beta chains drawn from one sample of a study of T-cell memory formation after mild COVID-19. TCRdb reanalysed the 5' RACE reads using MiXCR and keeps one entry per CDR3 protein. Here the sample spans about 250,000 distinct CDR3 sequences, approximately 18% being singletons. The specimen was PBMCs or a T cell subset sorted from them (not recorded which). Receptors originate from a man between 18 and 35 years old who had mild COVID-19 (a few samples of this study predate the infection). Cell type and time point are not known. Both conserved end residues are part of each CDR3. Fields, in order: D gene, clone size, J gene, V gene, CDR3 protein, CDR3 DNA. A D gene is named only where the DNA matches it firmly. The size of a clone is reported for some rows only, either as once, few or many, or as a class for expanded clones.

- | - | TRBJ1-1 | TRBV18 | CASSPVGRGRTAFF | TGTGCCAGCTCACCAGTTGGAAGGGGCCGGACAGCTTTCTTT
TRBD2 | few | TRBJ2-3 | TRBV4-2 | CASSGGGRTQYF | TGTGCCAGCAGCGGCGGGGGACGTACGCAGTATTTT
TRBD2 | - | TRBJ2-7 | TRBV12-3/TRBV12-4 | CASRRREGASYEQYF | TGTGCCAGCAGACGGCGGGAGGGGGCGTCCTACGAGCAGTACTTC
TRBD2 | few | TRBJ2-1 | TRBV10-3 | CAISLDLAGGYNEQFF | TGTGCCATCAGCTTGGACTTAGCGGGGGGATACAATGAGCAGTTCTTC
- | many | TRBJ1-1 | TRBV7-2 | CASTGQRNTEAFF | TGTGCCAGCACTGGACAGAGGAACACTGAAGCTTTCTTT
TRBD2 | - | TRBJ2-7 | TRBV3-1 | CASSPPRGLAGSYEQYF | TGTGCCAGCAGCCCGCCGAGGGGGTTAGCGGGGAGCTACGAGCAGTACTTC
- | - | TRBJ1-1 | TRBV15 | CATAAGRATEAFF | TGTGCCACGGCAGCGGGGAGGGCCACTGAAGCTTTCTTT
TRBD2 | many | TRBJ2-3 | TRBV4-3 | CASSQDQAGGYGDTQYF | TGCGCCAGCAGCCAAGATCAAGCGGGGGGATATGGAGATACGCAGTATTTT
- | - | TRBJ1-1 | TRBV5-4 | CASSSRVSGTEAFF | TGTGCCAGCAGCTCCAGGGTGTCAGGGACTGAAGCTTTCTTT
- | - | TRBJ2-7 | TRBV6-2/TRBV6-3 | CASSYKGQLGEQYF | TGTGCCAGCAGTTACAAGGGGCAGCTCGGCGAGCAGTACTTC
TRBD1 | many | TRBJ2-3 | TRBV5-1 | CASSRDRGVRGTDTQYF | TGCGCCAGCAGCAGGGACAGGGGTGTTAGGGGCACAGATACGCAGTATTTT
TRBD2 | - | TRBJ2-3 | TRBV18 | CASSPLFRLAGAGITDTQYF | TGTGCCAGCTCACCACTCTTCCGGCTAGCGGGGGCCGGGATCACAGATACGCAGTATTTT
- | - | TRBJ1-5 | TRBV2 | CASSALDGTNQPQHF | TGTGCCAGCAGTGCTCTCGACGGGACCAATCAGCCCCAGCATTTT
- | - | TRBJ1-6 | TRBV7-9 | CASSLSQSGNSPLHF | TGTGCCAGCAGCTTATCCCAATCTGGTAATTCACCCCTCCACTTT
- | few | TRBJ2-3 | TRBV24-1 | CATSDLDRWGADTQYF | TGTGCCACCAGTGATTTGGATCGCTGGGGGGCAGATACGCAGTATTTT
- | - | TRBJ1-1 | TRBV3-2 | CASVGMNTEAFF | TGTGCCAGCGTCGGAATGAACACTGAAGCTTTCTTT
TRBD1 | - | TRBJ2-7 | TRBV7-2 | CASSFERTGSEQYF | TGTGCCAGCAGCTTTGAACGGACAGGGTCCGAGCAGTACTTC
TRBD1 | few | TRBJ1-5 | TRBV6-5 | CASSMTGTSNQPQHF | TGTGCCAGCAGTATGACAGGGACTAGCAATCAGCCCCAGCATTTT
- | - | TRBJ2-1 | TRBV24-1 | CATSDSWGSYNEQFF | TGTGCCACCAGTGATTCGTGGGGCTCCTACAATGAGCAGTTCTTC
- | - | TRBJ1-1 | TRBV5-6 | CASSPTRLTEAFF | TGTGCCAGCAGCCCGACGAGGCTGACTGAAGCTTTCTTT
TRBD2 | - | TRBJ2-3 | TRBV6-2/TRBV6-3 | CASSFGGRNTDTQYF | TGTGCCAGCAGTTTTGGCGGGAGGAACACAGATACGCAGTATTTT
- | - | TRBJ1-5 | TRBV7-9 | CASSSGTDKGHF | TGTGCCAGCAGCTCCGGGACTGACAAGGGGCATTTT
- | few | TRBJ1-2 | TRBV6-2/TRBV6-3 | CASSYSRSRDTPNYGYTF | TGTGCCAGCAGTTACTCGAGGTCCCGGGACACCCCTAACTATGGCTACACCTTC
TRBD2 | - | TRBJ2-1 | TRBV27 | CASSLYSGENNEQFF | TGTGCCAGCAGTTTATATAGCGGGGAAAACAATGAGCAGTTCTTC
- | few | TRBJ2-7 | TRBV2 | CASSDVLGISNYEQYF | TGTGCCAGCAGTGATGTACTGGGAATAAGCAACTACGAGCAGTACTTC
- | many | TRBJ2-3 | TRBV7-2 | CASSYKGFADTQYF | TGTGCCAGCAGCTACAAGGGTTTTGCAGATACGCAGTATTTT
- | - | TRBJ2-6 | TRBV3-1 | CASGGSGANVLTF | TGTGCCAGCGGGGGCTCTGGGGCCAACGTCCTGACTTTC
- | many | TRBJ1-1 | TRBV5-1 | CASSATKGMNTEAFF | TGCGCCAGCAGCGCGACAAAAGGGATGAACACTGAAGCTTTCTTT
- | few | TRBJ1-6 | TRBV4-1 | CASSQETPESSPLHF | TGCGCCAGCAGCCAAGAGACCCCTGAGAGCTCACCCCTCCACTTT
- | - | TRBJ2-1 | TRBV6-4 | CASSDSEDGDNEQFF | TGTGCCAGCAGTGACTCGGAGGACGGCGACAATGAGCAGTTCTTC
- | few | TRBJ1-1 | TRBV18 | CASSDTSRGTEAFF | TGTGCCAGCTCAGATACCTCTCGGGGCACTGAAGCTTTCTTT
- | - | TRBJ2-7 | TRBV24-1 | CATSSRRRPYEQYF | TGTGCCACCTCTTCGAGGCGTAGGCCCTACGAGCAGTACTTC
TRBD2 | few | TRBJ2-1 | TRBV6-5 | CASSYSAGGRDEQFF | TGTGCCAGCAGTTACTCGGCGGGGGGACGGGATGAGCAGTTCTTC
- | many | TRBJ2-5 | TRBV6-5 | CASSYGRREETQYF | TGTGCCAGCAGTTATGGACGGCGGGAAGAGACCCAGTACTTC
TRBD2 | many | TRBJ2-2 | TRBV20-1 | CSARGSGGRATGELFF | TGCAGTGCTAGGGGGTCGGGGGGGCGCGCCACCGGGGAGCTGTTTTTT
TRBD2 | many | TRBJ2-4 | TRBV5-5 | CASSLAWVASGNIQYF | TGTGCCAGCAGCTTGGCCTGGGTGGCTAGCGGAAACATTCAGTACTTC
- | few | TRBJ2-5 | TRBV15 | CATSRDRGGETQYF | TGTGCCACCAGCAGAGATCGCGGCGGGGAGACCCAGTACTTC
TRBD1 | many | TRBJ1-6 | TRBV12-3/TRBV12-4 | CASSLVFQGDSPLHF | TGTGCCAGCAGTTTAGTTTTTCAGGGGGATTCACCCCTCCACTTT
- | few | TRBJ2-2 | TRBV11-3 | CASSPGGSFGELFF | TGTGCCAGCAGCCCCGGGGGAAGCTTCGGGGAGCTGTTTTTT
- | once | TRBJ2-7 | TRBV2 | CASMPGSLSYEQYF | TGTGCCAGCATGCCGGGTTCTCTCTCCTACGAGCAGTACTTC
- | - | TRBJ1-1 | TRBV5-1 | CASSLRPGDPNTEAFF | TGCGCCAGCAGCTTGAGGCCAGGGGACCCGAACACTGAAGCTTTCTTT
- | few | TRBJ1-1 | TRBV6-1 | CASLFRGDTEAFF | TGTGCCAGCCTCTTCAGGGGTGATACTGAAGCTTTCTTT
- | - | TRBJ1-2 | TRBV6-5 | CASSYRRGYGYTF | TGTGCCAGCAGTTACAGGAGAGGTTATGGCTACACCTTC
TRBD1 | - | TRBJ1-5 | TRBV20-1 | CSATTGAGNQPQHF | TGCAGTGCTACGACAGGGGCAGGCAATCAGCCCCAGCATTTT
TRBD1 | few | TRBJ2-7 | TRBV6-2/TRBV6-3 | CASSYYGTAYEQYF | TGTGCCAGCAGTTACTATGGGACAGCCTACGAGCAGTACTTC